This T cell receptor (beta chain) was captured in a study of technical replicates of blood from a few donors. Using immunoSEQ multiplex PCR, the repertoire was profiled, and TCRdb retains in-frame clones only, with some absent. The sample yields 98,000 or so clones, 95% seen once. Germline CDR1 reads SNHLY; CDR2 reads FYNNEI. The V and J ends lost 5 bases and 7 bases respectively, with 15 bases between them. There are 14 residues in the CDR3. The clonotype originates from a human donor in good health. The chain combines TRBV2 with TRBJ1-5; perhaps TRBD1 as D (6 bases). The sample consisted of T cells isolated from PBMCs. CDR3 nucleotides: TGTGCCAGCAGTCCCGACAGGTCCACCCAGCCCCAGCATTTT. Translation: CASSPDRSTQPQHF.